The sequence of this TCR beta chain was determined in a study of shared clonotypes between healthy human individuals. Generated by immunoSEQ multiplex PCR, the TCRdb table keeps only in-frame clones and is missing some. The sample includes some 2,000,000 clones, around 96% of them seen just once. The CDR3 has 14 residues. Germline CDR1 reads SGHDT; CDR2 reads YYEEEE. The V gene end was trimmed by 4 bases and the J gene end by 9 bases; junction bases not matched to a gene: 7. Naive CD8 cells lacked CD45RO and underwent positive selection for CCR7, leaving out terminally differentiated effector memory CD45RA+ cells.

The gene calls are TRBV5-6 and TRBJ1-3; 10 bases are shared with TRBD1. The receptor's source is a man between 18 and 35 years old in good health. Input material: naive CD8+ T cells sorted from blood. The CDR3 region is CASSRGQGSGTIYF. The CDR3 nucleotides read TGTGCCAGCAGCAGGGGACAGGGGTCCGGCACCATATATTTT.